These 15 T cell receptor beta chains were sequenced from one sample in a study of blood T cell repertoires in COVID-19. Profiling relied on immunoSEQ multiplex PCR, and the TCRdb table lists in-frame clones only, not all of them. The sample holds under 200,000 clones, around nine tenths seen once. The specimen sequenced was PBMCs or T cells enriched from blood (not recorded which). The receptors shown here come from a woman between 50 and 59 years old who had recovered from COVID-19.

The rearrangement links TRBV19 to TRBJ1-1; TRBD1 matches 9 bases. The CDR3 is 13 amino acids. The V gene's germline CDR1 is LNHDA and CDR2 SQIVND (reference sequence). V was clipped by 9 bases and J by 11 bases; unmatched bases: 13. This CDR3 is CASKEQGAGKAFF. In DNA, the CDR3 is TGTGCCAGCAAGGAACAGGGGGCTGGCAAGGCTTTCTTT.

V is TRBV12-3 or TRBV12-4 and J is TRBJ1-5, with D unresolved. The CDR3 spans 12 residues. The germline V and J ends were trimmed by 7 bases and 12 bases, with 16 bases remaining between them. CDR3 nucleotides: TGTGCCAGCACCCACCCCGGAGCGGTCCAGCATTTT. Encoded protein: CASTHPGAVQHF.

V usage is TRBV6-5 and J usage is TRBJ2-2; a possible D gene is TRBD1 (6 bases). The CDR3 sequence is 13 residues long. V lost 8 bases, J lost 1 base, and 8 bases lay in between. CDR1 MNHEY and CDR2 SVGAGI come from the germline V gene. The CDR3 DNA reads as TGTGCCAGCGGGGGACAGAACACCGGGGAGCTGTTTTTT. Amino acids: CASGGQNTGELFF.

CDR3 sequence: CASSHDQRRTGELFF. Here the CDR3 DNA reads TGTGCCAGCAGCCACGACCAGCGACGGACCGGGGAGCTGTTTTTT. The J gene is TRBJ2-2, the V gene TRBV6-5; D ambiguous. The germline CDR1 and CDR2 sequences are MNHEY and SVGAGI. V dropped 6 bases and J dropped 5 bases, with 16 bases sitting between them. CDR3 length: 15 amino acids.

This rearrangement joins TRBV14 to TRBJ1-1; maybe TRBD1 (6 bases). The germline CDR1 and CDR2 sequences are SGHDN and FVKESK. V was trimmed by 7 bases and J by 5 bases, leaving 14 bases between them. The CDR3 is 13 amino acids. Here the CDR3 DNA reads TGTGCCAGCACCCCGGGACACAAGACTGAAGCTTTCTTT. Its protein product is CASTPGHKTEAFF.

This clone was detected only once. The V and J genes are TRBV19 and TRBJ1-4; D unresolved. The CDR3 consists of 14 residues. V lost 0 bases, J lost 0 bases, and 2 bases lay in between. Germline V gene sequence: CDR1 LNHDA, CDR2 SQIVND (reference sequence). For the CDR3, the DNA is TGTGCCAGTAGTATAGACACAACTAATGAAAAACTGTTTTTT. This codes for CASSIDTTNEKLFF.

The chain joins TRBV11-3 to TRBJ2-1, with 8 bases lining up with TRBD2. The CDR3 runs to 16 residues. CDR1 is SGHNT, CDR2 YENEEA, per germline. V gave up 3 bases and J gave up 5 bases; unmatched junction bases: 9. CDR3 loop: CASSLRGGGLDNEQFF. CDR3 bases: TGTGCCAGCAGCTTGCGGGGCGGGGGGCTTGACAATGAGCAGTTCTTC.

This chain links TRBV27 with TRBJ2-4; 7 nucleotides match TRBD2. The CDR3 runs 15 residues. The V gene's germline CDR1 is MNHEY and CDR2 SMNVEV (reference sequence). V gave up 8 bases and J gave up 0 bases; unmatched junction bases: 7. The DNA of the CDR3 is TGTGCCAGCCAAAGGGGAGGGTTAGCCAAAAACATTCAGTACTTC. This sequence encodes CASQRGGLAKNIQYF.

CDR3 DNA: TGTGCCAGCAGCTGGACAGGCACAGATACGCAGTATTTT. This gives the protein CASSWTGTDTQYF. The chain has TRBV5-4 and TRBJ2-3, with D possibly being TRBD1 (6 bases). The CDR3 loop spans 13 amino acids. V was clipped by 3 bases and J by 1 base, with 6 bases between them. From germline, CDR1 is SGHNT and CDR2 YYREEE (reference sequence).

This chain connects TRBV5-1 to TRBJ1-2; D is perhaps TRBD1 (6 bases). This CDR3 spans 14 amino acids. V was shortened by 0 bases and J by 6 bases, with 12 bases between the two germline ends. From germline, CDR1 is SGHRS and CDR2 YFSETQ. The chain's CDR3 is CASSLEGTSDGYTF. The CDR3 nucleotides are TGCGCCAGCAGCTTGGAGGGGACATCAGATGGCTACACCTTC.

V is TRBV7-9 and J is TRBJ2-3, with 7 bases lining up with TRBD2. The germline V gene has CDR1 SEHNR and CDR2 FQNEAQ (reference sequence). The CDR3 length is 14 residues. Germline trimming cut 5 bases from V and 5 bases from J; bases unmatched to any gene: 7. CDR3 protein: CASSTGTTRDTQYF. Here the CDR3 DNA reads TGTGCCAGCAGCACCGGGACTACCAGAGATACGCAGTATTTT.

The chain is built from TRBV5-6 and TRBJ1-2; D may be TRBD1 (6 bases). The CDR3 runs 17 residues. Germline V gives CDR1 SGHDT, CDR2 YYEEEE. Between the trimmed V and J ends, which lost 0 bases and 4 bases, there was a span of 19 bases. The CDR3 loop reads CASSLVGAQSAVYGYTF. The DNA for the CDR3 is TGTGCCAGCAGCTTGGTGGGGGCCCAGAGCGCGGTCTATGGCTACACCTTC.

The chain joins TRBV27 to TRBJ2-7; D might be TRBD2 (6 bases). Germline CDR1 is MNHEY and CDR2 is SMNVEV (reference sequence). V was cut by 4 bases and J by 1 base, with 11 bases left in between. The CDR3 runs 14 residues. Here the CDR3 DNA reads TGTGCCAGCAGTTCGGGACTGACGTCCTACGAGCAGTACTTC. This sequence encodes CASSSGLTSYEQYF.

The chain employs TRBV6-4 and TRBJ2-7; TRBD2 matches 7 bases. CDR1 MRHNA and CDR2 SNTAGT come from the germline V gene. The CDR3 runs to 13 residues. The V and J ends lost 5 bases and 3 bases, in that order; junction bases with no gene match: 4. CDR3 in DNA: TGTGCCAGCAGTCGGGGAGGGGACTACGAGCAGTACTTC. Translating it yields CASSRGGDYEQYF.

This clone was detected only once. CDR3 in amino acids: CASTLDRASNQPQHF. The CDR3 DNA is TGTGCCAGCACGTTGGACAGGGCGAGCAATCAGCCCCAGCATTTT. This chain uses TRBV21-1 with TRBJ1-5; the table calls TRBD1, which could not be checked here. TRBV21-1 has pseudogene status. CDR3 length equals 15 residues.